Below, one TCR beta chain is given with its context. The antigen is not known. This sample stems from a study of T cell responses to AZD1222 COVID-19 vaccine. Overall study results and limits: Spike was spanned by vaccine-associated CD4 TCRs, with dominance at 160-218 and 743-854. Sampled repertoires all dated from after the peak T cell response.

The germline V gene has CDR1 MGHRA and CDR2 YSYEKL. Trimming removed 1 base at V and 5 bases at J, with 14 bases between. The CDR3 extends over 15 amino acids. Some clones are missing from TCRdb's copy, which holds only in-frame ones; the method was immunoSEQ multiplex PCR. Among 85,000 to 130,000 clones, roughly 90% were seen once, and the ten largest hold approximately 5%. Here the sequenced sample was peripheral blood, taken on day 0 of AZD1222 vaccination. The sequence was collected from an adult in good health. This chain links TRBV4-1 with TRBJ2-5; D tentatively reads TRBD1 or TRBD2 (6 bases each). CDR3 residues: CASSQGGRERETQYF. CDR3 nucleotide sequence: TGCGCCAGCAGCCAAGGGGGGCGGGAACGGGAGACCCAGTACTTC.